This is a list of T cell receptor beta chains from one sample in a study of shared clonotypes between healthy human individuals. Data came from immunoSEQ multiplex PCR; TCRdb stores just in-frame clones and leaves some out. Of fewer than 500,000 clones detected, about three quarters appear once; the ten largest clones hold approximately 12%. The sample comprised PBMCs. The receptors shown here come from a middle-aged woman in good health. Some clones in this sample may be carry-over from other donors' samples. The CDR3 runs from the conserved cysteine through the conserved F or W. Each record gives: J gene, clone size, D gene, V gene, CDR3 protein, CDR3 DNA. D genes are given only for firm matches. Part of the rows lack a size; the others show once, few, many or a class for expanded clones.

>TRBJ2-7|.|TRBD2|TRBV10-1
CASSGSGASGSYEQYF
TGCGCCAGCAGTGGAAGTGGGGCTAGCGGCTCCTACGAGCAGTACTTC
>TRBJ2-7|.|.|TRBV29-1
CSIQPRDGSYEQYF
TGCAGCATCCAGCCTCGGGACGGTTCCTACGAGCAGTACTTC
>TRBJ2-1|few|TRBD2|TRBV6-4
CASSPGTSGSNEQFF
TGTGCCAGCAGTCCCGGGACTAGCGGGAGCAATGAGCAGTTCTTC
>TRBJ1-5|.|.|TRBV11-2
CASSLDLAGNQPQHF
TGTGCCAGCAGCTTAGATCTAGCAGGCAATCAGCCCCAGCATTTT
>TRBJ1-5|.|TRBD1|TRBV7-6
CASSTGQADQPQHF
TGTGCCAGCAGCACCGGACAGGCCGATCAGCCCCAGCATTTT
>TRBJ1-5|.|TRBD1|TRBV18
CASSPPGTGFWGNQPQHF
TGTGCCAGCTCACCCCCCGGGACAGGGTTCTGGGGCAATCAGCCCCAGCATTTT
>TRBJ1-2|many|.|TRBV4-2
CASSQQRANYGYTF
TGTGCCAGCAGCCAACAGAGAGCTAACTATGGCTACACCTTC
>TRBJ2-7|once|.|TRBV5-4
CASSLRVGGSYEQYF
TGTGCCAGCAGCCTGAGGGTTGGGGGATCCTACGAGCAGTACTTC
>TRBJ1-5|many|.|TRBV6-1
CASSEGTKEQPQHF
TGTGCCAGCAGTGAAGGGACAAAAGAACAGCCCCAGCATTTT
>TRBJ2-2|.|.|TRBV7-9
CASRQGNTGELFF
TGTGCCAGCAGGCAGGGGAACACCGGGGAGCTGTTTTTT
>TRBJ2-7|.|.|TRBV27
CASSRAFDGYEQYF
TGTGCCAGCTCTCGGGCATTTGATGGCTACGAGCAGTACTTC
>TRBJ2-3|few|TRBD2|TRBV9
CASSVPSGNTQYF
TGTGCCAGCAGCGTACCTAGCGGGAATACGCAGTATTTT
>TRBJ2-1|.|TRBD2|TRBV4-1
CASSQRTSGYNEQFF
TGCGCCAGCAGCCAGAGGACTAGCGGTTACAATGAGCAGTTCTTC
>TRBJ2-7|.|TRBD2|TRBV4-3
CASSQDWTGGPVEQYF
TGCGCCAGCAGCCAAGATTGGACGGGAGGCCCCGTGGAGCAGTACTTC
>TRBJ1-4|.|TRBD1|TRBV19
CASSHSGTGGRSEKLFF
TGTGCCAGTAGTCATTCTGGGACAGGGGGCCGGAGTGAAAAACTGTTTTTT
>TRBJ2-1|few|TRBD2|TRBV10-2
CASSESRGSSYNEQFF
TGCGCCAGCAGTGAGTCTCGCGGGAGTTCCTACAATGAGCAGTTCTTC
>TRBJ1-2|.|TRBD1|TRBV6-6
CASSQTGRLVYTF
TGTGCCAGCAGTCAGACAGGGCGACTGGTCTACACCTTC
>TRBJ2-2|.|.|TRBV4-2
CASSLQVLGPLDGGELFF
TGTGCCAGCAGCCTCCAAGTCTTAGGGCCCCTCGATGGCGGGGAGCTGTTTTTT
>TRBJ1-1|.|TRBD1|TRBV15
CATSRNRGLTFF
TGTGCCACCAGCAGAAACAGGGGGCTAACTTTCTTT
>TRBJ1-2|.|TRBD1|TRBV27
CASSLDRDRGRIVGYTF
TGTGCCAGCAGCCTTGATCGGGACAGGGGGCGCATAGTAGGCTACACCTTC
>TRBJ2-7|.|.|TRBV21-1
CASSKWDYARYEQYF
TGTGCCAGCAGCAAATGGGACTACGCCAGGTACGAGCAGTACTTC
>TRBJ2-2|.|TRBD1|TRBV11-2
CASSQQGAHTGELFF
TGTGCCAGCAGCCAACAGGGGGCCCACACCGGGGAGCTGTTTTTT
>TRBJ2-5|.|TRBD2|TRBV28
CASSFRTLAGHKRGQYF
TGTGCCAGCAGTTTTCGCACCCTAGCGGGGCATAAGAGAGGCCAGTACTTC
>TRBJ2-5|.|TRBD1|TRBV27
CASSSLSGQGRIKYF
TGTGCCAGCAGTTCCCTCTCCGGACAGGGGAGAATAAAGTACTTC
>TRBJ2-1|.|.|TRBV15
CATSHGGRSSYNEQFF
TGTGCCACCAGCCACGGAGGCCGGAGCTCCTACAATGAGCAGTTCTTC
>TRBJ1-2|once|.|TRBV9
CASSLRDDLRGYTF
TGTGCCAGCAGCCTCAGGGACGACCTAAGAGGCTACACCTTC
>TRBJ2-2|.|TRBD2|TRBV4-2
CASSQDGTSGREAGELFF
TGTGCCAGCAGCCAAGATGGGACTAGCGGGAGGGAGGCCGGGGAGCTGTTTTTT
>TRBJ2-3|.|.|TRBV15
CATSREDSTDTQYF
TGTGCCACCAGCAGAGAAGACAGTACAGATACGCAGTATTTT
>TRBJ2-3|.|TRBD2|TRBV4-2
CASSQDFSGRVTPTDTQYF
TGTGCCAGCAGCCAAGATTTTAGCGGGAGGGTCACCCCCACAGATACGCAGTATTTT
>TRBJ2-2|.|TRBD2|TRBV30
CAWSVLAANTGELFF
TGTGCCTGGAGTGTACTAGCGGCAAATACCGGGGAGCTGTTTTTT
>TRBJ1-2|many|TRBD1|TRBV28
CASSSPGQARLGYGYTF
TGTGCCAGCAGTTCCCCGGGACAGGCCAGACTCGGCTATGGCTACACCTTC
>TRBJ2-7|.|.|TRBV5-4
CASSLPGPKYEQYF
TGTGCCAGCAGTTTGCCGGGACCCAAATACGAGCAGTACTTC
>TRBJ1-1|few|.|TRBV28
CASGPRRGTEAFF
TGTGCCAGCGGACCTCGCAGGGGTACTGAAGCTTTCTTT
>TRBJ1-1|.|.|TRBV28
CASSLLGGWMNTEAFF
TGTGCCAGCAGTTTATTGGGGGGCTGGATGAACACTGAAGCTTTCTTT
>TRBJ2-5|.|.|TRBV19
CASSIDTEETQYF
TGTGCCAGTAGTATAGATACTGAAGAGACCCAGTACTTC
>TRBJ2-7|.|TRBD2|TRBV28
CASSTWTSGIYEQYF
TGTGCCAGCAGTACCTGGACTAGCGGGATCTACGAGCAGTACTTC
>TRBJ1-1|.|TRBD1|TRBV5-1
CASSMGQGNTEAFF
TGCGCCAGCAGCATGGGACAGGGCAACACTGAAGCTTTCTTT
>TRBJ2-2|.|.|TRBV30
CAWARTANTGELFF
TGTGCCTGGGCAAGGACAGCGAACACCGGGGAGCTGTTTTTT
>TRBJ2-2|.|.|TRBV7-8
CASRITYDSRMNTGELFF
TGTGCCAGCAGGATAACCTACGATAGCAGGATGAACACCGGGGAGCTGTTTTTT
>TRBJ2-5|.|.|TRBV19
CASSIGDTGFQETQYF
TGTGCCAGTAGTATTGGGGACACAGGATTCCAAGAGACCCAGTACTTC
>TRBJ2-2|once|TRBD1|TRBV4-1
CASSRPGTGGITGELFF
TGCGCCAGCAGCCGTCCCGGGACAGGGGGTATTACCGGGGAGCTGTTTTTT
>TRBJ2-5|.|TRBD2|TRBV29-1
CSVDWGGGETQYF
TGCAGCGTTGATTGGGGGGGTGGAGAGACCCAGTACTTC
>TRBJ2-3|.|.|TRBV5-1
CASSLGDSLYDHTQYF
TGCGCCAGCAGCTTGGGGGACTCTCTTTACGACCATACGCAGTATTTT